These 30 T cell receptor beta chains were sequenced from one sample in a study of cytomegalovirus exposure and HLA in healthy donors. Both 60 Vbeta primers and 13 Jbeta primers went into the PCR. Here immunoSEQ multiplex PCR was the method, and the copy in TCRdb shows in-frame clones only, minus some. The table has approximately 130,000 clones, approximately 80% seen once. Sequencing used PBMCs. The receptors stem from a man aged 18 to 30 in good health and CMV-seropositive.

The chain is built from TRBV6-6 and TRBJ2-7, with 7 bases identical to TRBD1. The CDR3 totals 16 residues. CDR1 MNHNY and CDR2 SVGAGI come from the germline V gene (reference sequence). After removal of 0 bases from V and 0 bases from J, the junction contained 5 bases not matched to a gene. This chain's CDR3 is CASSYSNRGSSYEQYF. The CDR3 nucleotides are TGTGCCAGCAGTTACTCCAACAGGGGAAGCTCCTACGAGCAGTACTTC.

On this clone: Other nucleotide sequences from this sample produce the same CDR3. CDR3 sequence reads: CSVEDGVRGHGYTF. Here the CDR3 DNA reads TGCAGCGTTGAAGATGGGGTCAGGGGGCATGGCTACACCTTC. This rearrangement joins TRBV29-1 to TRBJ1-2; TRBD1 aligns across 8 bases. The CDR3 covers 14 residues. CDR1 SQVTM and CDR2 ANQGSEA come from the germline V gene. With V trimmed by 0 bases and J by 6 bases, 6 bases remained unmatched.

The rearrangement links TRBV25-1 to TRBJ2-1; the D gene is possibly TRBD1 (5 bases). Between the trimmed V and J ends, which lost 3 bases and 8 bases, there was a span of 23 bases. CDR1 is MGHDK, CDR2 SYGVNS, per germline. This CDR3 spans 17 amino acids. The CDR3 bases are TGTGCCAGCAGTGACTCCTCGTCCCCAAACCTAGGGGATGAGCAGTTCTTC. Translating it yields CASSDSSSPNLGDEQFF.

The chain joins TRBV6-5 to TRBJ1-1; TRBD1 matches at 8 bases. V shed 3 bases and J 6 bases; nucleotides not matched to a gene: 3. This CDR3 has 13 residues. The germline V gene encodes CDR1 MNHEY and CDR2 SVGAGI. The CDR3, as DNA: TGTGCCAGCAGTTATGGACAGGGCCCTGAAGCTTTCTTT. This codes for CASSYGQGPEAFF.

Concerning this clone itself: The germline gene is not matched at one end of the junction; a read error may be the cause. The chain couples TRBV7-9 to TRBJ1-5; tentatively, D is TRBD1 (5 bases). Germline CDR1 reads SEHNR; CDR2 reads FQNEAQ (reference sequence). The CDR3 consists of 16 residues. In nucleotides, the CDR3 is TGTTCCAGCAGCTTAGGCAGAGGGACTTTCAATCAGCCCCAGCATTTT. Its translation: CSSSLGRGTFNQPQHF.

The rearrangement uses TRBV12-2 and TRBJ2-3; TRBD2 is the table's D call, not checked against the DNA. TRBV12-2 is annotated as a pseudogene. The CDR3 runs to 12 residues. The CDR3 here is CASPTPGQRVYF. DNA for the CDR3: TGTGCAAGTCCCACTCCGGGGCAGCGGGTGTATTTT.

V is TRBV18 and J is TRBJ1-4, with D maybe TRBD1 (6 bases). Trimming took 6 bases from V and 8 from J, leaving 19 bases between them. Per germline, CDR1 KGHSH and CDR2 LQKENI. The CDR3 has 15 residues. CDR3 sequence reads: CASSRADSSQEKLFF. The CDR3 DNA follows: TGTGCCAGCTCCAGGGCGGACAGTTCACAGGAAAAACTGTTTTTT.

The CDR3 DNA follows: TGTGCCACCAGCACGGAGGACAGAAGCAATCAGCCCCAGCATTTT. Amino acid sequence: CATSTEDRSNQPQHF. The V and J genes are TRBV15 and TRBJ1-5; a weak D match, TRBD1 (6 bases). The CDR3 covers 15 residues. Trimming shortened V by 4 bases and J by 1 base, and 11 bases separated the two germline ends. Germline V gene data show CDR1 as LNHNV and CDR2 as YYDKDF (reference sequence).

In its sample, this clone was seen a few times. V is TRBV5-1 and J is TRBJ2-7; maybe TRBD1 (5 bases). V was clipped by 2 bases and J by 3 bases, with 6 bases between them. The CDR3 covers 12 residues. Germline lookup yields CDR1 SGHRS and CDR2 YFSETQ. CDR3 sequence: CASSFDSYEQYF. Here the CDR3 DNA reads TGCGCCAGCAGCTTTGACAGCTACGAGCAGTACTTC.

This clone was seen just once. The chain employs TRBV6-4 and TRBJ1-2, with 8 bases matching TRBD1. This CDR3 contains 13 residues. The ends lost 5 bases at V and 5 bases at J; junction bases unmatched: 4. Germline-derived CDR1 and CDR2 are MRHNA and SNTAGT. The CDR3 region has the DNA TGTGCCAGCAGTCCTAGGACAGGGTATGGCTACACCTTC. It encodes CASSPRTGYGYTF.

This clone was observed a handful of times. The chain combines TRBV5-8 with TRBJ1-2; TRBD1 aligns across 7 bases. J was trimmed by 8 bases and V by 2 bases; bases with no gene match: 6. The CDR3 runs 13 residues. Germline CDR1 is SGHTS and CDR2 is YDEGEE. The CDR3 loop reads CASSLRQGTGYTF. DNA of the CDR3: TGTGCCAGCAGCTTAAGACAGGGTACCGGCTACACCTTC.

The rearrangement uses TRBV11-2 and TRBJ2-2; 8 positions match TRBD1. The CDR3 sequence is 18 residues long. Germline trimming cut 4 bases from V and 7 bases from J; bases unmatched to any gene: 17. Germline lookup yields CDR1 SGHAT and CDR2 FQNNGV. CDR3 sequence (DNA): TGTGCCAGCAGCTCTTTACTCGGACAGGGCTTAAAGGGCGGGGAGCTGTTTTTT. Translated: CASSSLLGQGLKGGELFF.

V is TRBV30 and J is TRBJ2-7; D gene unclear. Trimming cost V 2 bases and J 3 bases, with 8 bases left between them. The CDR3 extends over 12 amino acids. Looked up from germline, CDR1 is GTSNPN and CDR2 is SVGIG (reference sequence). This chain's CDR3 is CAWSTSFYEQYF. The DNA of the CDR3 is TGTGCCTGGAGTACATCCTTCTACGAGCAGTACTTC.

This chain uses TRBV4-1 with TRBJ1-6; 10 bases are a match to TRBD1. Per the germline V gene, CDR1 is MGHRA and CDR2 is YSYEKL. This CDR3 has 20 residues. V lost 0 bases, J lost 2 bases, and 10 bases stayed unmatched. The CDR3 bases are TGCGCCAGCAGCCAAGACTCCGAGACAGGGGGCGCTGCCTATAATTCACCCCTCCACTTT. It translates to CASSQDSETGGAAYNSPLHF.

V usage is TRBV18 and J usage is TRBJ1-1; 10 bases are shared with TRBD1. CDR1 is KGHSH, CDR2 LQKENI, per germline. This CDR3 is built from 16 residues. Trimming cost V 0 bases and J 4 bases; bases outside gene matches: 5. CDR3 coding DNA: TGTGCCAGCTCACCACCTTGGGACAGGGGATTCACTGAAGCTTTCTTT. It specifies CASSPPWDRGFTEAFF.

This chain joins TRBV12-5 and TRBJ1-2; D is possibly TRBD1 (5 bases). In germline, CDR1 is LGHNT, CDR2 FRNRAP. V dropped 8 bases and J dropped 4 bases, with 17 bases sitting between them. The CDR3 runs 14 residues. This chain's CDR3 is CASTYGGGGYGYTF. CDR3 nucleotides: TGTGCTAGTACATATGGGGGAGGTGGCTATGGCTACACCTTC.

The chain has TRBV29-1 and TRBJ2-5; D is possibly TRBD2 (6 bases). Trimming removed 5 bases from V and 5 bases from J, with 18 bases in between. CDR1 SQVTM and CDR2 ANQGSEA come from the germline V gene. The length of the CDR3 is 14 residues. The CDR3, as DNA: TGCAGCGTTACACCGGAGGGGCGAGGGGAGACCCAGTACTTC. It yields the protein CSVTPEGRGETQYF. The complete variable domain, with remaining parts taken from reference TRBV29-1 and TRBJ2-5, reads SAVISQKPSRDICQRGTSLTIQCQVDSQVTMMFWYRQQPGQSLTLIATANQGSEATYESGFVIDKFPISRPNLTFSTLTVSNMSPEDSSIYLCSVTPEGRGETQYFGPGTRLLVL.

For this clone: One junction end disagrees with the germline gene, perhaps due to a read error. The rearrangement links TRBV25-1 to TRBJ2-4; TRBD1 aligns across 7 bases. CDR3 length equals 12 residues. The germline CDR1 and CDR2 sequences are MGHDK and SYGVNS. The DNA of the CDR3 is TGTGCCACCGGACAGGCTAAAAACAGTCAGTACTTC. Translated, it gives CATGQAKNSQYF.

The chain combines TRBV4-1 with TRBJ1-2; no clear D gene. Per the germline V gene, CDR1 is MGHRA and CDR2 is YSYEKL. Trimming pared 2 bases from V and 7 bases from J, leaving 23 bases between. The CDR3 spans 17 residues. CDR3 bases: TGCGCCAGCAGCCAACCCACCCGCAGTCGGGTAGCGCGTGGCTACACCTTC. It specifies CASSQPTRSRVARGYTF.

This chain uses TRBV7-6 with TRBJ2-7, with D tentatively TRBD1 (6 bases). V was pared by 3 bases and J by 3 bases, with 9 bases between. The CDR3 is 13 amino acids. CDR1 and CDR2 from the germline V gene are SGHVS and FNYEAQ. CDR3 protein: CASSLGHNYEQYF. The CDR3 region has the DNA TGTGCCAGCAGCTTGGGACACAACTACGAGCAGTACTTC.

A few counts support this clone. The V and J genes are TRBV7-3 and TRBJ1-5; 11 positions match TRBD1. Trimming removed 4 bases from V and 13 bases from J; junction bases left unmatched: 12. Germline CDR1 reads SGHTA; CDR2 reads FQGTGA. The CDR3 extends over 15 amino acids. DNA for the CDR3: TGTGCCAGCAGCTCCAACGGACAGGGGGCCGGCTCGCAGCATTTT. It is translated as CASSSNGQGAGSQHF.

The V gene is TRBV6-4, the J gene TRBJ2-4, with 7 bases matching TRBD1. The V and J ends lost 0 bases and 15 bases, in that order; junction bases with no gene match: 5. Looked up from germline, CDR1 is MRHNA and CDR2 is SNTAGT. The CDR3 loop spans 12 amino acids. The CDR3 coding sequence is TGTGCCAGCAGTGACTCGACAGGGCGGCGGTACTTC. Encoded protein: CASSDSTGRRYF.

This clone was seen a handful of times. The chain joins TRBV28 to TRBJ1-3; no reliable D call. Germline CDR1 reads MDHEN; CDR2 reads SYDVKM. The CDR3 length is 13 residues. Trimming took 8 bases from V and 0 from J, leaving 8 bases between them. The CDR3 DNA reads TGTGCCAGCCTTGAGAGCTCTGGAAACACCATATATTTT. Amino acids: CASLESSGNTIYF.

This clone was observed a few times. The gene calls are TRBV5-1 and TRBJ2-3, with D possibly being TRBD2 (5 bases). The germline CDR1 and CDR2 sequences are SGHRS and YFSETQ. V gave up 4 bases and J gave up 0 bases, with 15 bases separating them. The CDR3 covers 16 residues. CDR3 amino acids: CASSLPGLTSTDTQYF. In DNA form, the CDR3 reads TGCGCCAGCAGCCTCCCCGGACTCACGAGCACAGATACGCAGTATTTT.

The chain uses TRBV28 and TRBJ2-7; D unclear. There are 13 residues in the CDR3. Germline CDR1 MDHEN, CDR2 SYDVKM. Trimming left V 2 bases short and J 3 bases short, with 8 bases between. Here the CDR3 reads CASSLEQNYEQYF. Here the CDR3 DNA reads TGTGCCAGCAGTTTAGAACAGAACTACGAGCAGTACTTC.

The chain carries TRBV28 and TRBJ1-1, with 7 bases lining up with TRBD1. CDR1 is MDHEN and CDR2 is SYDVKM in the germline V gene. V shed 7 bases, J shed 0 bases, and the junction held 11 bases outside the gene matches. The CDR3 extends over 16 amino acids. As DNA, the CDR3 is TGTGCCAGCACCTTGGGGACAGAAGAATTGAACACTGAAGCTTTCTTT. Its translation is CASTLGTEELNTEAFF.

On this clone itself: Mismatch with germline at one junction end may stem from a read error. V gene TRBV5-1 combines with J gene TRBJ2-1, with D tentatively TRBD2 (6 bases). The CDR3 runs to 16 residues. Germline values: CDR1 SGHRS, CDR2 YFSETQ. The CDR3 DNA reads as TGCGCCAGCAGCGCAACTCTGGGACTGATTTACAATGAGCAGCTCTTC. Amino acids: CASSATLGLIYNEQLF.

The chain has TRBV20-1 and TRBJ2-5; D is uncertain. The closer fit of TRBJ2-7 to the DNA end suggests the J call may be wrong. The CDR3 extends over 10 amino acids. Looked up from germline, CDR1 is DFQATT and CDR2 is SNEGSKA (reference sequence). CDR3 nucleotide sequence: TGCAGTGCCTCATACTACGAGCAGTACTTC. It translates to CSASYYEQYF.

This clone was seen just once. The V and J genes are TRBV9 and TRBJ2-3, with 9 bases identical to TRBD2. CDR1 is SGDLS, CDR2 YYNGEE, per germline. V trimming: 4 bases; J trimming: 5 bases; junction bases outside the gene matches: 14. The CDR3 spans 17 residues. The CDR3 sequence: CASSPQGRGGRGDTQYF. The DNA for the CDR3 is TGTGCCAGCAGCCCCCAGGGGCGGGGGGGCCGGGGAGATACGCAGTATTTT.

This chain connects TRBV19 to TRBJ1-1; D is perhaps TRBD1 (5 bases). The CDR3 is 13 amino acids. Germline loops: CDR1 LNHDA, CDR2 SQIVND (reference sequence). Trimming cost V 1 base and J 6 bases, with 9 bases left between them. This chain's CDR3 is CASSIGGVAEAFF. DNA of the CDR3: TGTGCCAGTAGTATAGGGGGGGTGGCTGAAGCTTTCTTT. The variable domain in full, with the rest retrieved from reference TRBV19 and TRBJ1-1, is DGGITQSPKYLFRKEGQNVTLSCEQNLNHDAMYWYRQDPGQGLRLIYYSQIVNDFQKGDIAEGYSVSREKKESFPLTVTSAQKNPTAFYLCASSIGGVAEAFFGQGTRLTVV.